Reported below is one T cell receptor (beta chain). From CD4+ cells came CD45RA+ naive and CD45RA-negative memory subsets. CDR3 size: 15 residues. Trimming stripped 0 bases from V and 2 bases from J, with 10 bases between. Germline lookup yields CDR1 SGHDN and CDR2 FVKESK. The table came from immunoSEQ multiplex PCR; TCRdb's copy has only in-frame clones and leaves some out. The table has a few million clones, around 94% seen once. This sample was included in a study of shared clonotypes between healthy human individuals. Across the study: Serving as donors were two women and three men, whose ages spanned 18 to 49.

The chain has TRBV14 and TRBJ2-5; D gene uncertain. This TCR was recovered from a young man in good health. The material sequenced was naive CD4+ T cells sorted from blood. Subset here: CD45RA+ positively selected. The CDR3 DNA is TGTGCCAGCAGCCAAGATCGGATCAGGCAAGAGACCCAGTACTTC. It is translated as CASSQDRIRQETQYF.